This T cell receptor beta chain is from a study of cytomegalovirus exposure and HLA in healthy donors. Across the study: Inside one of the first data releases sat around 80 million unique TCRs taken from HLA-typed donors.

On this clone itself: The antigen is not known.

Study results and caveats: It has been reported that TCR beta sequences accurately predicted the HLA-A and HLA-B alleles of most subjects. Immune exposure information comprised only CMV serostatus.

The CDR3 is made up of 14 amino acids. The germline V gene has CDR1 GTSNPN and CDR2 SVGIG (reference sequence). V lost 6 bases to trimming and J lost 0 bases, with 11 bases between them. Researchers ran the PCR with 60 Vbeta and 13 Jbeta primers. Generated by immunoSEQ multiplex PCR, the TCRdb table keeps only in-frame clones and is missing some. The data hold under 100,000 clones, with around four fifths observed a single time. Specimen: PBMCs. This TCR derives from a boy between 10 and 17 years old in good health and CMV-seronegative. The chain links TRBV30 to TRBJ1-4; a weak D match, TRBD1 (6 bases). The CDR3 region has the DNA TGTGCCTGTTCCGGGACACCAACTAATGAAAAACTGTTTTTT. This codes for CACSGTPTNEKLFF.